This T cell receptor (beta chain) emerged from a study of graft-versus-host responses after intestinal transplantation. Turning to the study itself: The recipients all started with anti-thymocyte globulin induction and then took tacrolimus and steroids for around 3 years.

The CDR3 is 16 residues long. CDR1 is SEHNR, CDR2 FQNEAQ, per germline (reference sequence). Labeling with CFSE marked some 200,000 responder cells, which were plated with some 200,000 irradiated, violet-dye-labeled stimulator cells. Regarding this clone: One end of the junction fails to match germline, which may point to a read error. Other DNA sequences from this sample encode an identical CDR3 as well.

Libraries were prepared by immunoSEQ multiplex PCR; TCRdb keeps only in-frame clonotypes and omits some of them. This sample has 6,000 to 7,500 clones, with roughly a third found just once. The material sequenced was alloreactive CD8+ T cells from a mixed lymphocyte reaction culture, taken before transplantation. Subset noted: CFSE-low proliferating T cells sorted from approximately 6-day pre-transplant mixed lymphocyte reaction (GvH or HvG direction). The receptor's source is a human patient who was an organ donor for intestinal transplantation. V gene TRBV7-9 combines with J gene TRBJ1-2, with TRBD1 matching over 8 bases. The DNA of the CDR3 is TGTGCCAGCAGCCCATCGACAGGGGTTGCGTACTATGGCTACACTTTC. Translating it yields CASSPSTGVAYYGYTF.